This T cell receptor beta chain stems from a study of cytomegalovirus exposure and HLA in healthy donors. Study overall: In a later analysis, the 130 or so validation repertoires were reported to have used the same platform as the 600 to 700 first-cohort repertoires. Study-wide results and limits: According to reports, the classifier identified cytomegalovirus status with high specificity and sensitivity. Altogether, 164 TCR beta chains were recorded as cytomegalovirus-associated. Whilst most TCR sequences proved rare, a subset of public TCRs occurred across many donors.

This clone came up once. Its antigen is currently unknown. Method: immunoSEQ multiplex PCR; TCRdb's copy keeps in-frame clones and lacks some. Seen here are tens of thousands of clones, around 94% observed once, and the top ten hold roughly 1.6%. The specimen was PBMCs. This TCR came from a man in his late teens or twenties in good health and CMV-seropositive.

The CDR3 nucleotides are TGCGCCAGCAGCCCACAGGGTATAACCTACGAGCAGTACTTC. Protein sequence: CASSPQGITYEQYF. The rearrangement links TRBV5-1 to TRBJ2-7; possibly TRBD1 for D (6 bases). V lost 4 bases and J lost 2, with 13 bases in between. CDR3 size: 14 residues. Germline V gene lookup returns CDR1 SGHRS and CDR2 YFSETQ.